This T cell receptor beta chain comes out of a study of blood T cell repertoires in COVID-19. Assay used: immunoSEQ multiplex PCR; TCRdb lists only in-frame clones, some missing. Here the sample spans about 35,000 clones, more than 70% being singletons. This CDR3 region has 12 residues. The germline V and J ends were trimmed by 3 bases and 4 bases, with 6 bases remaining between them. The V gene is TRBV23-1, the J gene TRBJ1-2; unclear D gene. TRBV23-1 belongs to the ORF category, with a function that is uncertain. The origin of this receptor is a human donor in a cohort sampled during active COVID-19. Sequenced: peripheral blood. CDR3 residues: CASSHATYGYTF. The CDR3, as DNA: TGCGCCAGCAGTCATGCTACCTATGGCTACACCTTC.